The following is a T cell receptor (beta chain) sequence with its context. Germline assignment: CDR1 MGHDK and CDR2 SYGVNS. V was clipped by 5 bases and J by 7 bases; unmatched bases: 12. CDR3 length: 15 residues. Each participant's cohort was designated according to participant-reported clinical history. This record belongs to a study of blood T cell repertoires in COVID-19. Per the study methods: Nucleated cell number was recorded as an estimate derived from reference gene primer amplification. The repertoire was sequenced with immunoSEQ multiplex PCR; TCRdb's copy has only in-frame clones and lacks some. The V and J calls and clone size are taken from that table; D and trimming were inferred from the DNA. The sample has 250,000 or so clones, about 87% seen once.

The sequence was obtained from a woman aged 25 to 45 with acute COVID-19. Sequenced sample: PBMCs or T cells enriched from blood (not recorded which). The chain carries TRBV25-1 and TRBJ1-2; 8 bases agree with TRBD1. CDR3 amino acids: CASSKTTGGVSGYTF. In DNA form, the CDR3 reads TGTGCCAGCAGTAAAACCACAGGGGGTGTTAGTGGCTACACCTTC.